This TCR beta chain was recovered during a study of monozygotic twins with inflammatory bowel disease. Findings and caveats of the study: Individual T cell subtypes were not distinguishable. Discordant twins had repertoire similarity that did not differ from that of concordant twins, possibly from limited power.

Eight distinct reactions (per sample) were used to make the cDNA. Template switching appended UMIs that held a 6-nucleotide sample barcode. TCRdb reprocessed the 5' RACE reads and stores each CDR3 protein as one record, lacking DNA. The sample's table shows fewer than 550,000 distinct CDR3 sequences. Regarding this clonotype: No antigen is known for it.

The CDR3 sequence is 12 residues long. Germline V gene data show CDR1 as SGHDT and CDR2 as YYEEEE. Sequenced sample: blood. V gene TRBV5-6 combines with J gene TRBJ2-2; as DNA is missing, the TRBD2 call by TCRdb cannot be tested. The clonotype originates from a human donor with ulcerative colitis or Crohn's disease, or a healthy co-twin of an affected twin (not recorded which). The CDR3 loop is CASSSSPGELFF.